The next 8 T cell receptor beta chains were all read from a single sample in a study of cytomegalovirus exposure and HLA in healthy donors. The PCR had 60 Vbeta and 13 Jbeta primers. Only in-frame clones appear in the TCRdb table, and some are missing; sequencing was by immunoSEQ multiplex PCR. The data hold approximately 120,000 clones, with approximately 85% observed a single time. The sequencing input was PBMCs. The source is a woman in her twenties or thirties in good health and CMV-seropositive.

The chain recombines TRBV5-1 with TRBJ2-3; D ambiguous. The germline V and J ends were trimmed by 4 bases and 8 bases, with 17 bases remaining between them. The CDR3 loop spans 14 amino acids. Per the germline V gene, CDR1 is SGHRS and CDR2 is YFSETQ. The CDR3 bases are TGCGCCAGCAGCCTGAGCCCTTTAGCCGCTACGCAGTATTTT. Translation gives CASSLSPLAATQYF.

The CDR3 nucleotides are TGTGCCAGCAGCGCAACCACAGGGGACGGAAGGGAGACCCAGTACTTC. Its protein is CASSATTGDGRETQYF. The V and J genes are TRBV7-9 and TRBJ2-5; 7 bases map to TRBD1. Trimming at V came to 5 bases and at J to 5 bases, leaving 14 bases not matched to a gene. Germline V gives CDR1 SEHNR, CDR2 FQNEAQ (reference sequence). CDR3 size: 16 residues.

This rearrangement joins TRBV6-1 to TRBJ2-7; no clear D gene. Germline V gives CDR1 MNHNS, CDR2 SASEGT. V was pared by 6 bases and J by 1 base, with 7 bases between. The CDR3 spans 12 residues. The CDR3 here is CASRSFSYEQYF. In DNA form, the CDR3 reads TGTGCCAGCAGATCCTTTTCCTACGAGCAGTACTTC.

This chain joins TRBV18 and TRBJ2-7, with TRBD2 identical over 12 bases. From germline, CDR1 is KGHSH and CDR2 LQKENI. The CDR3 has 15 residues. Trimming cost V 3 bases and J 4 bases; bases outside gene matches: 4. This CDR3 reads CASSPKTSGSYEQYF. The CDR3 DNA is TGTGCCAGCTCACCGAAGACTAGCGGGAGTTACGAGCAGTACTTC.

The gene calls are TRBV13 and TRBJ1-3, with 7 bases matching TRBD1. Losses at the gene ends were 2 bases for V and 2 bases for J; bases not matched to a gene: 3. The CDR3 length is 15 residues. Germline CDR1 reads PRHDT; CDR2 reads FYEKMQ (reference sequence). In nucleotides, the CDR3 is TGTGCCAGCAGCTTATGGACAGGCACTGGAAACACCATATATTTT. This encodes CASSLWTGTGNTIYF.

This chain connects TRBV6-5 to TRBJ2-7, with TRBD2 identical over 13 bases. From germline, CDR1 is MNHEY and CDR2 SVGAGI. The V gene end was trimmed by 6 bases and the J gene end by 7 bases; junction bases not matched to a gene: 9. This CDR3 comprises 15 residues. The CDR3 reads CASRASGTSGIEQYF. For the CDR3, the DNA is TGTGCCAGCAGGGCCTCCGGGACTAGCGGGATTGAGCAGTACTTC.

The V gene is TRBV4-2, the J gene TRBJ2-1, with 14 bases lining up with TRBD2. V gave up 0 bases and J gave up 6 bases; unmatched junction bases: 1. The length of the CDR3 is 16 residues. Germline assignment: CDR1 LGHNA and CDR2 YNFKEQ. CDR3 sequence reads: CASSQDGLAGGNEQFF. CDR3 DNA sequence: TGTGCCAGCAGCCAAGATGGACTAGCGGGGGGCAATGAGCAGTTCTTC.

The chain carries TRBV9 and TRBJ2-5; D remains ambiguous. Germline V CDR1 and CDR2: SGDLS, YYNGEE. Trimming removed 4 bases from V and 4 bases from J, with 8 bases in between. The CDR3 is 12 residues long. This CDR3 reads CASSPNGETQYF. The CDR3 coding sequence is TGTGCCAGCAGCCCAAACGGAGAGACCCAGTACTTC.